This TCR beta chain appears in the sequencing data of a study of a mutant IDH1 vaccine in newly diagnosed glioma. For the study at large: Among treated patients, around 62% were male and roughly 38% female, and mean age was around 40 years. Earlier therapy was either radiotherapy, temozolomide, or both, and most got both.

TCRdb's table, derived via immunoSEQ multiplex PCR, lists solely in-frame clones and lacks some. The sample carries 95,000 to 100,000 clones, about 90% recorded once. Time point given: baseline, week 1 (first vaccination visit). Treatment described: pre-vaccination baseline after standard-of-care therapy. New IDH1-mutant, ATRX-lost WHO grade 3 or 4 astrocytomas occurred in donors. CDR1 MDHEN and CDR2 SYDVKM come from the germline V gene. This CDR3 contains 14 residues. Between the trimmed V and J ends, which lost 4 bases and 1 base, there was a span of 11 bases. The sequence derives from a woman aged 45-65 years with glioma. The chain uses TRBV28 and TRBJ2-7; perhaps TRBD2 as D (7 bases). The sequenced sample was PBMCs, obtained from a glioma patient treated with radiotherapy, temozolomide or both. The DNA for the CDR3 is TGTGCCAGCAGTTCGGGGGGCAGTTCCTACGAGCAGTACTTC. Amino acid sequence: CASSSGGSSYEQYF.